A single sample gave rise to the 26 T cell receptor beta chains below, sequenced in a study of siplizumab effects on memory and regulatory T cells. The table came from immunoSEQ multiplex PCR; TCRdb's copy has only in-frame clones and leaves some out. In the table there are roughly 68,000 clones, roughly 83% of which are singletons. The sequenced sample was memory CD4+ T cells sorted from blood. The source is a human donor in good health.

This clone has a handful of counts. V and J are TRBV18 and TRBJ2-7; no firm D call. V was trimmed by 0 bases and J by 3 bases, leaving 6 bases between them. CDR3 length: 13 amino acids. Germline CDR1 reads KGHSH; CDR2 reads LQKENI. The CDR3 bases are TGTGCCAGCTCACCACCTATGAGCTACGAGCAGTACTTC. This encodes CASSPPMSYEQYF.

The CDR3 nucleotides read TGTGCCAGCAGCCAGTCTCGGACTTTAGGTGGAAACACCATATATTTT. It translates to CASSQSRTLGGNTIYF. This chain uses TRBV5-5 with TRBJ1-3; no definite D call. V was cut by 4 bases and J by 3 bases, with 17 bases left in between. The CDR3 totals 16 residues. Germline V CDR1 and CDR2: SGHKS, YYEKEE (reference sequence). The variable domain in full, completed from reference TRBV5-5 and TRBJ1-3, reads DAGVTQSPTHLIKTRGQQVTLRCSPISGHKSVSWYQQVLGQGPQFIFQYYEKEERGRGNFPDRFSARQFPNYSSELNVNALLLGDSALYLCASSQSRTLGGNTIYFGEGSWLTVV.

A single count supports this clone. The chain carries TRBV5-1 and TRBJ2-5, with 8 nucleotides matching TRBD2. This CDR3 region has 15 residues. Germline loops: CDR1 SGHRS, CDR2 YFSETQ. Trimming at V came to 4 bases and at J to 5 bases, leaving 10 bases not matched to a gene. The DNA for the CDR3 is TGCGCCAGCAGCCAGATAGCGGGGCATTCGGAGACCCAGTACTTC. Amino acids: CASSQIAGHSETQYF.

The chain uses TRBV18 and TRBJ1-1; D is possibly TRBD1 (5 bases). This CDR3 is 11 amino acids long. From germline, CDR1 is KGHSH and CDR2 LQKENI. V lost 2 bases, J lost 11 bases, and 9 bases lay in between. The CDR3 region is CASSPGAFAFF. As DNA, the CDR3 is TGTGCCAGCTCACCAGGGGCCTTCGCTTTCTTT.

The chain recombines TRBV5-4 with TRBJ1-2; D remains unclear. The V gene lost 9 bases and the J gene lost 4 bases, with 16 bases spanning the gap. CDR1 SGHNT and CDR2 YYREEE come from the germline V gene (reference sequence). CDR3 size: 13 residues. The CDR3 region has the DNA TGTGCCACTACGGGTTCGGCTGTCTATGGCTACACCTTC. Translated, it gives CATTGSAVYGYTF. Complete variable domain (other parts from reference TRBV5-4 and TRBJ1-2): ETGVTQSPTHLIKTRGQQVTLRCSSQSGHNTVSWYQQALGQGPQFIFQYYREEENGRGNFPPRFSGLQFPNYSSELNVNALELDDSALYLCATTGSAVYGYTFGSGTRLTVV.

The chain couples TRBV6-6 to TRBJ1-4; possibly TRBD1 for D (6 bases). CDR1 and CDR2 from the germline V gene are MNHNY and SVGAGI (reference sequence). The CDR3 has 15 amino acids. Trimming took 4 bases from V and 7 from J, leaving 16 bases between them. CDR3 sequence: CASSSRQVWGEKLFF. The CDR3, as DNA: TGTGCCAGCAGTTCCCGACAGGTTTGGGGTGAAAAACTGTTTTTT.

V is TRBV9 and J is TRBJ2-7, with 7 nucleotides matching TRBD1. The CDR3 is 14 residues long. The germline V gene has CDR1 SGDLS and CDR2 YYNGEE. With 3 bases clipped from V and 6 bases from J, the junction kept 9 bases outside the gene matches. The CDR3 reads CASSDLRGGGEQYF. CDR3 DNA: TGTGCCAGCAGCGACCTTCGAGGGGGCGGCGAGCAGTACTTC.

This clone occurred a few times. The CDR3 reads CASSRGLATGELFF. For the CDR3, the DNA is TGTGCCAGCAGTCGGGGACTAGCTACCGGGGAGCTGTTTTTT. This chain links TRBV9 with TRBJ2-2; 9 nucleotides match TRBD2. Per the germline V gene, CDR1 is SGDLS and CDR2 is YYNGEE. The CDR3 runs 14 residues. V lost 5 bases, J lost 5 bases, and 4 bases stayed unmatched.

V usage is TRBV12-1 and J usage is TRBJ2-5; TRBD1, the table's D call, was not compared with the DNA. TRBV12-1 is labeled a pseudogene. The CDR3 is 10 amino acids. CDR3 region: CASSFFFRDF. The DNA for the CDR3 is TGTGCCAGCAGCTTTTTTTTCAGGGACTTC.

Concerning this clone itself: At the DNA level, this CDR3 is encoded by other sequences in the same sample as well. The chain uses TRBV5-6 and TRBJ1-1; D is uncertain. Germline CDR1 is SGHDT and CDR2 is YYEEEE. The CDR3 loop spans 14 amino acids. Between the trimmed V and J ends, which lost 1 base and 0 bases, there was a span of 7 bases. The CDR3 bases are TGTGCCAGCAGCTTGAGGGCGGTGAACACTGAAGCTTTCTTT. Amino acids: CASSLRAVNTEAFF.

V gene TRBV2 combines with J gene TRBJ1-5; weak D call: TRBD1 (5 bases). V shed 1 base and J shed 7 bases, with 11 bases lying between them. The CDR3 sequence is 14 residues long. Germline CDR1 is SNHLY and CDR2 is FYNNEI. This chain's CDR3 is CASSEGFGGQPQHF. The DNA of the CDR3 is TGTGCCAGCAGTGAAGGATTCGGGGGGCAGCCCCAGCATTTT.

The table lists this clone with a count of one. The chain couples TRBV7-8 to TRBJ1-3; D uncertain. The CDR3 spans 15 residues. V lost 6 bases and J lost 3, with 15 bases in between. CDR1 is SGHVS and CDR2 is FQNEAQ in the germline V gene. CDR3 sequence (DNA): TGTGCCAGCAGTCGCGGTCTTGGGCTTGGAAACACCATATATTTT. Amino acids: CASSRGLGLGNTIYF.

The V call is TRBV19, the J call TRBJ1-2, with D possibly TRBD1 on 6 matching bases. The germline V gene encodes CDR1 LNHDA and CDR2 SQIVND (reference sequence). This CDR3 contains 17 residues. Trimming left V 11 bases short and J 8 bases short, with 33 bases between. CDR3 sequence: CASSDGGAQGMVEGYTF. The CDR3 region has the DNA TGTGCCTCCAGTGATGGGGGGGCGCAGGGTATGGTCGAGGGCTACACCTTC.

The chain recombines TRBV4-1 with TRBJ2-2, with TRBD1 matching over 7 bases. The CDR3 consists of 15 residues. The junction had 2 bases not matched to a gene; V was cut back by 0 bases and J by 4 bases. Looked up from germline, CDR1 is MGHRA and CDR2 is YSYEKL. CDR3 in amino acids: CASSQDDRVTGELFF. The DNA for the CDR3 is TGCGCCAGCAGCCAAGATGACAGGGTCACCGGGGAGCTGTTTTTT.

The CDR3 DNA reads as TGTGCCAGAGGGATGGATACGCAGTATTTT. Residues: CARGMDTQYF. This chain joins TRBV2 and TRBJ2-3; no reliable D call. With 9 bases removed from V and 6 bases from J, the gap between germline ends came to 7 bases. CDR1 SNHLY and CDR2 FYNNEI come from the germline V gene. The CDR3 has 10 amino acids. Full variable domain (missing parts from reference TRBV2 and TRBJ2-3): EPEVTQTPSHQVTQMGQEVILRCVPISNHLYFYWYRQILGQKVEFLVSFYNNEISEKSEIFDDQFSVERPDGSNFTLKIRSTKLEDSAMYFCARGMDTQYFGPGTRLTVL.

J is TRBJ2-7 and V is TRBV11-2, with 11 positions matching TRBD2. CDR3 length: 16 amino acids. V trimming: 6 bases; J trimming: 4 bases; junction bases outside the gene matches: 11. The V gene's germline CDR1 is SGHAT and CDR2 FQNNGV. The CDR3 region is CASSQHSGRARYEQYF. CDR3 nucleotide sequence: TGTGCCAGCAGTCAGCATAGCGGGAGGGCCCGATACGAGCAGTACTTC.

The J gene is TRBJ2-2, the V gene TRBV6-4; no firm D call. Trimming shortened V by 3 bases and J by 1 base, and 6 bases separated the two germline ends. CDR1 is MRHNA and CDR2 is SNTAGT in the germline V gene. There are 14 residues in the CDR3. The CDR3 DNA is TGTGCCAGCAGTGAAGGGCTGAACACCGGGGAGCTGTTTTTT. Protein product: CASSEGLNTGELFF.

This rearrangement joins TRBV18 to TRBJ2-3; D is possibly TRBD1 or TRBD2 (5 bases each). Germline V gene sequence: CDR1 KGHSH, CDR2 LQKENI. V lost 0 bases, J lost 6 bases, and 13 bases lay in between. This CDR3 has 15 amino acids. CDR3 DNA sequence: TGTGCCAGCTCACCACCGGGACGGGGTGTGGATACGCAGTATTTT. It specifies CASSPPGRGVDTQYF.

The chain carries TRBV29-1 and TRBJ1-1, with 8 bases identical to TRBD1. V lost 0 bases and J lost 7; bases outside the gene matches: 7. CDR1 and CDR2 from the germline V gene are SQVTM and ANQGSEA. The CDR3 spans 14 residues. CDR3 coding DNA: TGCAGCGTTGAAGAGGTTCAGGGGGCGGATGAAGCTTTCTTT. Its protein product is CSVEEVQGADEAFF.

This chain uses TRBV18 with TRBJ2-2, with D perhaps TRBD2 (6 bases). CDR1 KGHSH and CDR2 LQKENI come from the germline V gene. The CDR3 runs to 17 residues. Trimming pared 4 bases from V and 4 bases from J, leaving 19 bases between. CDR3: CASSLNGGQGGTGELFF. The CDR3 nucleotides are TGTGCCAGCTCACTCAACGGAGGGCAGGGAGGCACCGGGGAGCTGTTTTTT.

This chain joins TRBV6-4 and TRBJ2-2; weak D call: TRBD2 (6 bases). There are 16 residues in the CDR3. The V end lost 0 bases, the J end lost 0 bases, and 8 bases lay between the germline ends. Germline assignment: CDR1 MRHNA and CDR2 SNTAGT. The CDR3 sequence is CASSDSWTTNTGELFF. DNA for the CDR3: TGTGCCAGCAGTGACTCGTGGACTACGAACACCGGGGAGCTGTTTTTT.

The chain uses TRBV7-2 and TRBJ2-7; 8 nucleotides agree with TRBD1. This CDR3 is built from 12 residues. Per the germline V gene, CDR1 is SGHTA and CDR2 is FQGNSA. The V segment lost 4 bases and the J segment 9 bases; nucleotides outside the gene matches: 5. DNA for the CDR3: TGTGCCAGCAGCTCCCGGACAGGGTGGCAGTACTTC. Encoded protein: CASSSRTGWQYF.

This sequence joins TRBV6-5 and TRBJ1-2; 8 bases line up with TRBD1. CDR1 and CDR2 (germline): MNHEY, SVGAGI. V lost 5 bases and J lost 4; bases outside the gene matches: 6. The CDR3 runs to 14 residues. In DNA form, the CDR3 reads TGTGCCAGCAGTGTGGGACAGGCACCCTATGGCTACACCTTC. It encodes CASSVGQAPYGYTF.

Concerning this clone: One end of the junction is discordant with germline, which a read error may explain. The V and J genes are TRBV7-7 and TRBJ2-7; tentative D call: TRBD2 (5 bases). There are 14 residues in the CDR3. Germline V gene sequence: CDR1 SSHAT, CDR2 FNYEAQ (reference sequence). The CDR3 DNA reads as TGTGCTAGCAGCTTATACGGGAAGAGCTACGAGCAGTACTTC. This sequence encodes CASSLYGKSYEQYF.

In regard to this clone: Germline and junction disagree at one end, which may indicate a read error. This sequence joins TRBV6-6 and TRBJ2-7; D is perhaps TRBD1 (8 bases). The CDR3 is made up of 13 amino acids. Germline V lookup: CDR1 MNHNY, CDR2 SVGAGI (reference sequence). DNA for the CDR3: TGTGCCAGCAGTCCGGGAGGACAGGGCAGTACAGCCTTC. It codes for CASSPGGQGSTAF.

The genes are TRBV5-4 and TRBJ2-1; 10 bases agree with TRBD1. Germline trimming cut 1 base from V and 4 bases from J; bases unmatched to any gene: 2. CDR3 length: 15 residues. The V gene's germline CDR1 is SGHNT and CDR2 YYREEE (reference sequence). The chain's CDR3 is CASSLRQGAYNEQFF. CDR3 sequence (DNA): TGTGCCAGCAGCTTGCGACAGGGGGCTTACAATGAGCAGTTCTTC.